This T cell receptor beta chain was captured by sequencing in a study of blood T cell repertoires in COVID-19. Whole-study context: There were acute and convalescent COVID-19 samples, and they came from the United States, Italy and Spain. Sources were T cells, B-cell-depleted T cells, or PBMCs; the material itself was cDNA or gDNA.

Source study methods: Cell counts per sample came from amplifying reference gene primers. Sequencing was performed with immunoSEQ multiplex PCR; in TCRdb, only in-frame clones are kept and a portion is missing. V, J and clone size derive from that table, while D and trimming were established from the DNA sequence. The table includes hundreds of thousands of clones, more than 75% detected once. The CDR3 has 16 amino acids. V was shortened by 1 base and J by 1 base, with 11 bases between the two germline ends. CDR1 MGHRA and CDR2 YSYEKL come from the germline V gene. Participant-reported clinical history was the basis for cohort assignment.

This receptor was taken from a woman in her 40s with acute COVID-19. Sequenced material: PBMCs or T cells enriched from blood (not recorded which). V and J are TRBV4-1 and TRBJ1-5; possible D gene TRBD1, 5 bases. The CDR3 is CASSQGGELSNQPQHF. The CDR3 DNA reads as TGCGCCAGCAGCCAAGGGGGGGAGCTGAGCAATCAGCCCCAGCATTTT.